Following are 6 T cell receptor beta chains from one sample sequenced in a study of cytomegalovirus exposure and HLA in healthy donors (TCRdb year 2017). Libraries were constructed by the immunoSEQ multiplex PCR assay. The multiplex PCR relied on a mix of 60 forward primers for TCR Vbeta segments and 13 reverse primers for TCR Jbeta segments. The table was pulled from immuneACCESS by TCRdb, which kept in-frame rearrangements only. Such tables lose some clones; where checked, under half of the loss comes from unresolved V genes, and the rest has no known cause. This sample comprises 90,000 to 150,000 clones, more than 60% of them detected only once. Of the sample, 4.1% falls within the top ten clones. The material sequenced was PBMCs. These receptors were obtained from a woman between 40 and 50 years old in good health and CMV-seronegative.

The rearrangement uses TRBV4-2 and TRBJ1-2; TRBD1 is a possible D gene (5 bases). Germline CDR1 reads LGHNA; CDR2 reads YNFKEQ. The V end lost 0 bases, the J end lost 4 bases, and 12 bases lay between the germline ends. The CDR3 runs to 15 residues. CDR3 protein: CASSQDWQGGYGYTF. Here the CDR3 DNA reads TGTGCCAGCAGCCAAGATTGGCAGGGCGGCTATGGCTACACCTTC.

This rearrangement joins TRBV18 to TRBJ1-4; 8 bases are shared with TRBD1. V was pared by 3 bases and J by 1 base, with 1 base of the junction left unmatched. There are 15 residues in the CDR3. Germline CDR1 and CDR2: KGHSH and LQKENI. CDR3 sequence (DNA): TGTGCCAGCTCACCCGACAGGGGAACTAATGAAAAACTGTTTTTT. It specifies CASSPDRGTNEKLFF.

The rearrangement joins TRBV29-1 to TRBJ2-1; a weak D match, TRBD2 (6 bases). Between the trimmed V and J ends, which lost 7 bases and 5 bases, there was a span of 21 bases. This CDR3 is 15 amino acids long. The germline gives CDR1 SQVTM, CDR2 ANQGSEA. The CDR3: CSAKLQAGFDNEQFF. The CDR3 DNA reads as TGCAGCGCTAAGCTACAGGCGGGATTCGACAATGAGCAGTTCTTC.

This chain's CDR3 is CAWSVSTGLQPQHF. In nucleotides, the CDR3 is TGTGCCTGGAGTGTATCGACAGGGCTTCAGCCCCAGCATTTT. The rearrangement links TRBV30 to TRBJ1-5; 7 bases align to TRBD1. The CDR3 sequence is 14 residues long. The germline V gene encodes CDR1 GTSNPN and CDR2 SVGIG (reference sequence). Losses at the gene ends were 0 bases for V and 6 bases for J; bases not matched to a gene: 5.

J is TRBJ2-7 and V is TRBV30; 11 bases align to TRBD2. V was pared by 0 bases and J by 7 bases, with 14 bases of the junction left unmatched. Germline CDR1 is GTSNPN and CDR2 is SVGIG (reference sequence). This CDR3 has 17 residues. The CDR3 region is CAWSVQGWASGRWEQYF. CDR3 in DNA: TGTGCCTGGAGTGTACAGGGATGGGCTAGCGGGAGGTGGGAGCAGTACTTC.

With regard to this clone: Other DNA sequences in the sample encode the same CDR3. This chain joins TRBV2 and TRBJ2-1; 11 bases align to TRBD2. Germline V gene sequence: CDR1 SNHLY, CDR2 FYNNEI. The V segment lost 6 bases and the J segment 2 bases; nucleotides outside the gene matches: 9. The CDR3 runs 17 residues. The CDR3 sequence is CASRDLTSGTTYNEQFF. DNA for the CDR3: TGTGCCAGCAGGGACCTGACTAGCGGGACAACCTACAATGAGCAGTTCTTC.